This is a list of T cell receptor beta chains from one sample in a study of T-cell reconstitution after alpha-beta-depleted transplantation in children. TCRdb redid the calling of the PCR reads with MiXCR, one entry per CDR3 protein. The table has hundreds of thousands of distinct CDR3 sequences, about an eighth seen once. This specimen was PBMCs, mostly from graft donor cells, taken 360 days after TCRalphabeta/CD19-depleted stem cell transplant. Source of these receptors: a male patient aged 5 to 17 who had a stem cell transplant for acute myeloid leukemia, so the T cells may come from the graft donor. CDR3s include the opening cysteine and the closing phenylalanine or tryptophan. D genes are given only for firm matches. Where a row states a size, it is once, few, many or the class of an expanded clone; other rows omit it.

J	D	size	V	CDR3	DNA
TRBJ2-1	TRBD2	few	TRBV28	CASSLQQGLAGYNEQFF	TGTGCCAGCAGTTTACAACAGGGACTAGCGGGGTACAATGAGCAGTTCTTC
TRBJ2-7	TRBD1	.	TRBV30	CAWSKDRDNEQYF	TGTGCCTGGAGCAAGGACAGGGACAACGAGCAGTACTTC
TRBJ2-7	.	few	TRBV20-1	CSARVLVARAAEQYF	TGCAGTGCTAGAGTGCTAGTGGCTAGGGCGGCCGAGCAGTACTTC
TRBJ1-1	TRBD1	few	TRBV5-5	CASSFPGQGNMNTEAFF	TGTGCCAGCAGCTTCCCGGGACAGGGGAATATGAACACTGAAGCTTTCTTT
TRBJ2-3	.	.	TRBV6-5	CASSYSGGTDTQYF	TGTGCCAGCAGTTACTCTGGGGGAACAGATACGCAGTATTTT
TRBJ2-1	TRBD2	many	TRBV10-3	CAISESTGLAGTYNEQFF	TGTGCCATCAGTGAGTCCACGGGACTAGCGGGAACCTACAATGAGCAGTTCTTC
TRBJ1-1	.	many	TRBV29-1	CSVLKGNTEAFF	TGCAGCGTCCTAAAGGGGAACACTGAAGCTTTCTTT
TRBJ2-1	.	many	TRBV7-9	CASRDGTSGYEQFF	TGTGCCAGCAGGGACGGGACGTCAGGCTATGAGCAGTTCTTC
TRBJ2-4	.	few	TRBV21-1	CASSNDRGPTKNIQYF	TGTGCCAGCAGCAATGACAGGGGTCCGACCAAAAACATTCAGTACTTC
TRBJ2-5	TRBD2	.	TRBV3-1	CASSVSAGGETQYF	TGTGCCAGCAGCGTCTCAGCGGGAGGGGAGACCCAGTACTTC
TRBJ2-1	TRBD1	many	TRBV20-1	CSARAWTGHYNEQFF	TGCAGTGCTAGGGCTTGGACAGGGCATTACAATGAGCAGTTCTTC
TRBJ2-7	.	.	TRBV2	CASSGEAGYKQYF	TGTGCCAGCAGTGGAGAAGCGGGCTACAAGCAGTACTTC
TRBJ2-6	.	.	TRBV28	CASSFNSPSGANVLTF	TGTGCCAGCAGTTTCAACAGCCCCTCTGGGGCCAACGTCCTGACTTTC
TRBJ2-5	.	few	TRBV5-5	CASSLPDTAGQETQYF	TGTGCCAGCAGCTTGCCGGACACCGCTGGCCAAGAGACCCAGTACTTC
TRBJ2-1	TRBD2	few	TRBV12-3/TRBV12-4	CASARRASGKNEQFF	TGTGCCTCCGCCCGACGGGCTAGCGGGAAGAATGAGCAGTTCTTC
TRBJ2-7	TRBD2	.	TRBV20-1	CSARAASGRIRSYEQYF	TGCAGTGCTAGAGCGGCTAGCGGGAGGATCCGCTCCTACGAGCAGTACTTC
TRBJ2-2	.	.	TRBV6-1	CAGGHTGPTGELFF	TGTGCCGGGGGGCATACCGGGCCCACCGGGGAGCTGTTTTTT
TRBJ2-1	TRBD2	few	TRBV25-1	CASSEPKGLAGMDEQFF	TGTGCCAGCAGTGAACCCAAGGGACTAGCGGGAATGGATGAGCAGTTCTTC
TRBJ2-7	.	many	TRBV12-3/TRBV12-4	CASSPDDEQYF	TGTGCCAGCAGTCCCGACGACGAGCAGTACTTC
TRBJ1-5	TRBD1	.	TRBV28	CATSNRDRVNQPQHF	TGTGCCACTTCAAATCGGGACAGGGTGAATCAGCCCCAGCATTTT
TRBJ2-7	TRBD1	many	TRBV3-1	CASSQLNPGGEDEQYF	TGTGCCAGCAGCCAACTAAACCCAGGGGGCGAGGACGAGCAGTACTTC
TRBJ2-2	TRBD2	few	TRBV19	CASSIDRSGSSTGELFF	TGTGCCAGTAGTATAGATAGGAGCGGGAGTAGCACCGGGGAGCTGTTTTTT
TRBJ2-1	TRBD1	few	TRBV28	CASSLGQGDDEQFF	TGTGCCAGCAGTTTGGGACAGGGGGACGATGAGCAGTTCTTC
TRBJ1-1	TRBD1	many	TRBV4-3	CASSQGTGLNTEAFF	TGCGCCAGCAGCCAAGGGACAGGGTTGAACACTGAAGCTTTCTTT
TRBJ2-2	TRBD1	.	TRBV12-3/TRBV12-4	CASNLGQGATGELFF	TGTGCCAGCAACCTGGGACAGGGGGCGACCGGGGAGCTGTTTTTT
TRBJ2-2	TRBD2	.	TRBV29-1	CSVGNTGGGLFF	TGCAGCGTTGGCAACACCGGGGGGGGGCTGTTTTTT
TRBJ2-7	.	.	TRBV12-3/TRBV12-4	CASSLLLSGPSSYEQYF	TGTGCCAGCAGCTTGCTTCTCAGCGGGCCGAGCTCCTACGAGCAGTACTTC
TRBJ2-6	TRBD2	.	TRBV4-2	CASSPRDYFRTPGANVLTF	TGTGCCAGCAGCCCTCGGGACTATTTTAGAACTCCTGGGGCCAACGTCCTGACTTTC
TRBJ2-5	.	.	TRBV20-1	CSAADSQETQYF	TGCAGTGCCGCCGACAGTCAAGAGACCCAGTACTTC
TRBJ2-5	.	.	TRBV20-1	CSASLGYGTQYF	TGCAGTGCTAGCCTAGGGTACGGGACCCAGTACTTC
TRBJ1-1	.	few	TRBV7-6	CASSLVTRGSEAFF	TGTGCCAGCAGCTTAGTGACGAGGGGGTCTGAAGCTTTCTTT
TRBJ2-1	TRBD2	few	TRBV7-2	CASSSGLAGEGYEQFF	TGTGCCAGCAGCTCGGGACTAGCGGGAGAGGGGTATGAGCAGTTCTTC
TRBJ1-2	.	.	TRBV28	CASSLTTYGYTF	TGTGCCAGCAGTTTAACTACCTATGGCTACACCTTC
TRBJ2-5	TRBD2	few	TRBV7-2	CASSLVLAGGGETQYF	TGTGCCAGCAGCTTAGTTCTAGCGGGAGGGGGGGAGACCCAGTACTTC
TRBJ2-7	TRBD1	few	TRBV2	CASSVVTGGAYEQYF	TGTGCCAGCAGTGTGGTGACAGGGGGCGCGTACGAGCAGTACTTC
TRBJ2-7	TRBD2	many	TRBV6-2/TRBV6-3	CASSYSPSGTLYEQYF	TGTGCCAGCAGTTACTCGCCCAGCGGGACCCTCTACGAGCAGTACTTC
TRBJ2-7	.	.	TRBV18	CASSPPVTAGSYEQYF	TGTGCCAGCTCACCACCGGTTACCGCCGGATCCTACGAGCAGTACTTC
TRBJ2-7	.	few	TRBV7-2	CASSLAQLAPSSYEQYF	TGTGCCAGCAGCTTAGCCCAGTTGGCCCCAAGCTCCTACGAGCAGTACTTC
TRBJ2-1	TRBD2	many	TRBV11-2	CASSFPGTRGEQFF	TGTGCCAGCAGCTTCCCCGGGACTAGAGGGGAGCAGTTCTTC
TRBJ2-3	TRBD2	few	TRBV12-3/TRBV12-4	CASSPAGAGADTQYF	TGTGCCAGCAGTCCTGCGGGAGCCGGGGCAGATACGCAGTATTTT
TRBJ1-1	.	.	TRBV24-1	CATSGLNTEAFF	TGTGCCACCAGTGGATTGAACACTGAAGCTTTCTTT
TRBJ2-7	.	.	TRBV12-3/TRBV12-4	CASSGGQRYEQYF	TGTGCCAGCAGCGGGGGGCAGAGGTACGAGCAGTACTTC
TRBJ1-4	.	.	TRBV20-1	CSAYPGADEKLFF	TGCAGTGCTTATCCAGGGGCTGACGAAAAACTGTTTTTT
TRBJ2-5	.	few	TRBV11-2	CASSFRGAVQETQYF	TGTGCCAGCAGCTTCCGCGGAGCGGTCCAAGAGACCCAGTACTTC
TRBJ2-7	TRBD1	.	TRBV12-3/TRBV12-4	CASSTRTGWGAYEQYF	TGTGCCAGCAGCACAAGGACAGGGTGGGGCGCCTACGAGCAGTACTTC
TRBJ2-7	.	.	TRBV5-1	CASSLAVTSEQYF	TGCGCCAGCAGCTTGGCCGTTACTTCCGAGCAGTACTTC
TRBJ2-7	TRBD2	few	TRBV18	CASSPGTSGSEQYF	TGTGCCAGCTCACCGGGGACTAGCGGGAGCGAGCAGTACTTC
TRBJ2-5	TRBD2	.	TRBV20-1	CSASPELAGVETQYF	TGCAGTGCTTCGCCGGAACTAGCGGGAGTTGAGACCCAGTACTTC
TRBJ2-1	.	.	TRBV7-3	CASSTTPGLYNEQFF	TGTGCCAGCAGCACAACACCGGGACTTTACAATGAGCAGTTCTTC
TRBJ2-5	.	few	TRBV20-1	CSARDIRYQETQYF	TGCAGTGCTAGAGATATCCGGTACCAAGAGACCCAGTACTTC
TRBJ1-6	.	many	TRBV20-1	CSALFPHAALHF	TGCAGTGCCCTCTTCCCGCATGCAGCCCTCCACTTT
TRBJ2-2	.	.	TRBV9	CASSVEEGGIVAGELFF	TGTGCCAGCAGCGTAGAAGAGGGGGGGATCGTGGCCGGGGAGCTGTTTTTT
TRBJ1-2	.	few	TRBV29-1	CSVEGWQGHLYGYTF	TGCAGCGTTGAAGGGTGGCAGGGGCATCTCTATGGCTACACCTTC
TRBJ1-4	.	few	TRBV20-1	CSANEDGEKLFF	TGCAGTGCAAACGAGGACGGTGAAAAACTGTTTTTT